Sequencing of this TCR beta chain was carried out in a study of cytomegalovirus exposure and HLA in healthy donors. The PCR had 60 Vbeta and 13 Jbeta primers. Using immunoSEQ multiplex PCR, the repertoire was profiled, and TCRdb retains in-frame clones only, with some absent. With some 80,000 clones in the sample, the ten largest clones hold about 1.1%. This CDR3 has 14 residues. Trimming left V 3 bases short and J 6 bases short, with 14 bases between. Germline CDR1 reads LNHDA; CDR2 reads SQIVND (reference sequence). This clonotype originated in a woman aged 25 to 45 in good health and CMV-seronegative. Sequencing input: PBMCs. The rearrangement links TRBV19 to TRBJ1-1; D might be TRBD1 (5 bases). CDR3 in amino acids: CASSMGGSGSEAFF. DNA of the CDR3: TGTGCCAGTAGTATGGGGGGTTCGGGTTCTGAAGCTTTCTTT.